These T cell receptor beta chains were read from a single sample in a study of cytomegalovirus exposure and HLA in healthy donors. Assay: immunoSEQ multiplex PCR; the TCRdb copy retains only in-frame clones and omits some. Its table records under 200,000 clones. The sample taken for sequencing was PBMCs. The receptors derive from a woman aged 18-29 years in good health and CMV-seropositive. Each CDR3 is given with its conserved first and last residue. Fields, in order: CDR3 length, V gene, D gene, J gene, CDR3 DNA, CDR3 protein. D genes are given only for firm matches.

16,TRBV6-6,TRBD2,TRBJ2-1,TGTGCCAGCAGAAGCAAAGCGGGGGCATCCTACAATGAGCAGTTCTTC,CASRSKAGASYNEQFF
15,TRBV19,-,TRBJ2-7,TGTGCCAGTAGTCCCCCGGGAGTGAAGTCCTACGAGCAGTACTTC,CASSPPGVKSYEQYF
14,TRBV18,-,TRBJ1-1,TGTGCCAGCTCACCACAATCTAAGAACACTGAAGCTTTCTTT,CASSPQSKNTEAFF
17,TRBV29-1,TRBD2,TRBJ2-5,TGCAGCGTTGCCTTACTCAGGATCGGGGGGGGTCAAGAGACCCAGTACTTC,CSVALLRIGGGQETQYF
16,TRBV2,-,TRBJ2-2,TGTGCCAGCAGTCTCTTCTCGACTAAGAACACCGGGGAGCTGTTTTTT,CASSLFSTKNTGELFF
14,TRBV5-4,-,TRBJ1-1,TGTGCCAGCAGCCCGGGACATATGAACACTGAAGCTTTCTTT,CASSPGHMNTEAFF
17,TRBV7-6,TRBD2,TRBJ2-1,TGTGCCAGCAGCTCACCCCACGGGGCTAGCGGGGGCGATGAGCAGTTCTTC,CASSSPHGASGGDEQFF
13,TRBV2,-,TRBJ1-5,TGTGCCAGCAGTGAAGCAAGCGGTTTACCCCAGCATTTT,CASSEASGLPQHF
14,TRBV7-2,TRBD2,TRBJ2-1,TGTGCCAGCAGCTTGGGCGGACTAGCCTACGAGCAGTTCTTC,CASSLGGLAYEQFF
15,TRBV6-1,TRBD2,TRBJ2-1,TGTGCCAGCAGTGATCCTAGCGGCTCCTACAATGAGCAGTTCTTC,CASSDPSGSYNEQFF
17,TRBV7-2,TRBD2,TRBJ2-3,TGTGCCAGCAGCTTAGCAAATAGCGGGAGCTCAGCAGATACGCAGTATTTT,CASSLANSGSSADTQYF
17,TRBV5-1,TRBD1,TRBJ2-2,TGCGCCAGCAGCTTGCTGGGACAGGAGGGAGGCACCGGGGAGCTGTTTTTT,CASSLLGQEGGTGELFF
17,TRBV4-3,TRBD1,TRBJ1-4,TGCGCCAGCAGCCAAACCGGGGGCGGGACAGAGAATGAAAAACTGTTTTTT,CASSQTGGGTENEKLFF
13,TRBV27,TRBD2,TRBJ2-3,TGTGCCAGCAGTTGGGACTACACAGATACGCAGTATTTT,CASSWDYTDTQYF
14,TRBV11-3,-,TRBJ2-3,TGTGCCAGCAGCGACTTCCTTTTGACAGATACGCAGTATTTT,CASSDFLLTDTQYF
11,TRBV29-1,-,TRBJ1-2,TGCAGCGCCCAGGGTACCCATGGCTACACCTTC,CSAQGTHGYTF
16,TRBV4-2,TRBD2,TRBJ2-1,TGTGCCAGCAGCCAATCGACTAGCGGCTCCTACAATGAGCAGTTCTTC,CASSQSTSGSYNEQFF
17,TRBV2,TRBD2,TRBJ2-1,TGTGCCAGCAGTGACCGGCCTAGCGGGGGGGCCGCGAATGAGCAGTTCTTC,CASSDRPSGGAANEQFF
14,TRBV19,-,TRBJ1-1,TGTGCCAGTAGTATAAGCGGACTGAGGAATGAAGCTTTCTTT,CASSISGLRNEAFF
11,TRBV2,-,TRBJ2-1,TGTGCCAGCAGCAATTACAATGAGCAGTTCTTC,CASSNYNEQFF
16,TRBV18,TRBD1,TRBJ1-3,TGTGCCAGCTCACTGGCAAGGGGGCGGCCTGGAAACACCATATATTTT,CASSLARGRPGNTIYF
15,TRBV4-1,TRBD2,TRBJ2-7,TGCGCCAGCAGCCAAGAAAGTCGGCTAGCGGCCGAGCAGTACTTC,CASSQESRLAAEQYF
13,TRBV10-3,TRBD2,TRBJ2-5,TGTGCCACCTTAGCGGGGGGGCAAGAGACCCAGTACTTC,CATLAGGQETQYF
17,TRBV7-9,TRBD2,TRBJ2-7,TGTGCCAGCAGCCTAGGTAGGGGGTCTAGCGGGTTCTACGAGCAGTACTTC,CASSLGRGSSGFYEQYF
14,TRBV6-6,TRBD1,TRBJ1-1,TGTGCCAGCAGCGTACAGGGGGATTACACTGAAGCTTTCTTT,CASSVQGDYTEAFF
13,TRBV7-2,-,TRBJ1-5,TGTGCCAGCAGCAAGGACAATAATCAGCCCCAGCATTTT,CASSKDNNQPQHF
16,TRBV10-3,TRBD2,TRBJ2-1,TGTGCCACCTGGACTAGCGGGAGCGGGTCCTACAATGAGCAGTTCTTC,CATWTSGSGSYNEQFF
15,TRBV4-3,TRBD2,TRBJ2-5,TGCGCCAGCAGCCAAGGTAGCGGGGGGGCAGAGACCCAGTACTTC,CASSQGSGGAETQYF
10,TRBV29-1,TRBD1,TRBJ1-1,TGCAGCGTTTATCAGGGGGCGGCTTTCTTT,CSVYQGAAFF
16,TRBV7-8,TRBD2,TRBJ2-5,TGTGCCAGCAGCCGTCGGGCTAGCGGGAAACAAGAGACCCAGTACTTC,CASSRRASGKQETQYF
18,TRBV7-2,TRBD2,TRBJ2-3,TGTGCCAGCAGCCTATCGATAGTGGTGGGGGGGGACACAGATACGCAGTATTTT,CASSLSIVVGGDTDTQYF
20,TRBV29-1,TRBD1,TRBJ2-7,TGCAGCGTTGAAGGAGAAATTCCCCGGACAGGGGGCGTTATCACCTACGAGCAGTACTTC,CSVEGEIPRTGGVITYEQYF
15,TRBV30,-,TRBJ1-5,TGTGCCTGGAGTGAGGGGGGGTCCCTGAATCAGCCCCAGCATTTT,CAWSEGGSLNQPQHF
14,TRBV6-5,TRBD1,TRBJ2-7,TGTGCCAGCAGTCTCGGCAGGGGGCCCTACGAGCAGTACTTC,CASSLGRGPYEQYF
16,TRBV12-5,TRBD2,TRBJ2-1,TGTGCTAGTGCCCTGAGACTAGCGGGGGCCTACAATGAGCAGTTCTTC,CASALRLAGAYNEQFF
17,TRBV4-2,-,TRBJ2-3,TGTGCCAGCAGCCTGGAACGCCGGACAGTGGGGACAGATACGCAGTATTTT,CASSLERRTVGTDTQYF
14,TRBV14,-,TRBJ2-1,TGTGCCAGCAGCCTCAAGGAACCGGGCAATGAGCAGTTCTTC,CASSLKEPGNEQFF
14,TRBV18,-,TRBJ1-2,TGTGCCAGCTCACCGGGTCGGGTCGCCTTGGGCTACACCTTC,CASSPGRVALGYTF
17,TRBV4-2,TRBD1,TRBJ1-2,TGTGCCAGCAGCCAAGAGCTAGGACAGGGGGGTTACTATGGCTACACCTTC,CASSQELGQGGYYGYTF
15,TRBV19,-,TRBJ2-7,TGTGCCAGTAGCTGGACATGGGCAAGCTCCTACGAGCAGTACTTC,CASSWTWASSYEQYF
17,TRBV4-3,TRBD1,TRBJ1-2,TGCGCCAGCAGCCAAGAACCGGACAGGGCCCCTAACTATGGCTACACCTTC,CASSQEPDRAPNYGYTF
15,TRBV5-1,-,TRBJ2-2,TGCGCCAGCAGCAATGGCGGGACGAACACCGGGGAGCTGTTTTTT,CASSNGGTNTGELFF
16,TRBV7-2,TRBD2,TRBJ2-7,TGTGCCAGCAGCTTAGACCGACTAGCGGGGATACACGAGCAGTACTTC,CASSLDRLAGIHEQYF
14,TRBV7-2,-,TRBJ1-1,TGTGCCAGCAGCATCTTGGGACAATACACTGAAGCTTTCTTT,CASSILGQYTEAFF
15,TRBV5-1,TRBD2,TRBJ2-1,TGCGCCAGCAGCTTGGCCGGGGGGTTTCAGGATGAGCAGTTCTTC,CASSLAGGFQDEQFF
14,TRBV29-1,TRBD2,TRBJ2-1,TGCAGCGTTGGACTAGCGGGAGCCTGGGATGAGCAGTTCTTC,CSVGLAGAWDEQFF
14,TRBV7-3,-,TRBJ2-7,TGTGCCAGCAGCCCACAGGGTAGCCCCTACGAGCAGTACTTC,CASSPQGSPYEQYF
15,TRBV18,-,TRBJ1-5,TGTGCCAGCTCACCATACGGGACTTACAATCAGCCCCAGCATTTT,CASSPYGTYNQPQHF
15,TRBV4-2,TRBD1,TRBJ1-4,TGTGCCAGCAGCCGCAACAGGGGGCTGGAGGAAAAACTGTTTTTT,CASSRNRGLEEKLFF
13,TRBV6-1,-,TRBJ1-1,TGTGCCAGCAGCCGAGACGGCGGGACTGAAGCTTTCTTT,CASSRDGGTEAFF
13,TRBV5-1,-,TRBJ2-5,TGCGCCAGCAGCTCTACTAGGGATGAGACCCAGTACTTC,CASSSTRDETQYF
18,TRBV4-2,-,TRBJ2-6,TGTGCCAGCAGCCGAGAGACAGGCGTCCGCTCTGGGGCCAACGTCCTGACTTTC,CASSRETGVRSGANVLTF
16,TRBV4-3,-,TRBJ2-7,TGCGCCAGCAGCCAAGATAACAGAGGGGGAGCCTACGAGCAGTACTTC,CASSQDNRGGAYEQYF
15,TRBV5-1,TRBD2,TRBJ2-7,TGCGCCAGCAGCTTGGGGCTAGCGGGAGTCTACGAGCAGTACTTC,CASSLGLAGVYEQYF
16,TRBV12-5,TRBD1,TRBJ2-1,TGTGCTAGTGGTTTAGGTACCGGGACAGGGAACAATGAGCAGTTCTTC,CASGLGTGTGNNEQFF
13,TRBV2,TRBD1,TRBJ1-1,TGTGCCAGCAGTACAGGACAGGAGCTTGAAGCTTTCTTT,CASSTGQELEAFF
15,TRBV6-5,TRBD1,TRBJ2-7,TGTGCCAGCAGTTACGACAGGGTGGGGGCCTACGAGCAGTACTTC,CASSYDRVGAYEQYF
14,TRBV19,-,TRBJ1-5,TGTGCCGGTAGGGACTCTGGGGGCAATCAGCCCCAGCATTTT,CAGRDSGGNQPQHF